The sequence of this T cell receptor (beta chain) was determined in a study of T-cell reconstitution after alpha-beta-depleted transplantation in children. The CDR3 is 16 residues long. With 2 bases removed from V and 0 bases from J, the gap between germline ends came to 13 bases. Germline V gene lookup returns CDR1 DFQATT and CDR2 SNEGSKA (reference sequence). Construction of the TCRbeta library involved unique molecular identifiers. TCRdb itself ran the PCR reads through MiXCR, one entry per CDR3 protein. The sample lists 350,000 to 500,000 distinct CDR3 sequences, 43% occurring once. The sample here was PBMCs, taken before TCRalphabeta/CD19-depleted stem cell transplant. The receptor's source is a girl aged 2-10 years with aplastic anemia, due to receive a stem cell transplant. V gene TRBV20-1 combines with J gene TRBJ2-2, with D perhaps matching TRBD1 (6 bases). CDR3: CSARIWTDTNTGELFF. The CDR3 DNA reads as TGCAGTGCTAGAATTTGGACAGATACGAACACCGGGGAGCTGTTTTTT.